The 8 T cell receptor beta chains listed next were all sequenced from one sample in a study of cytomegalovirus exposure and HLA in healthy donors. Repertoires were generated with immunoSEQ multiplex PCR, while TCRdb's copy carries only in-frame clones and drops some. The sample contains about 330,000 clones, about 90% of which appear only once. Sequencing input: PBMCs. The receptors were sampled from a young woman in good health and CMV-seropositive.

The gene calls are TRBV18 and TRBJ1-3, with D possibly matching TRBD1 (5 bases). Germline V gives CDR1 KGHSH, CDR2 LQKENI. The CDR3 consists of 14 residues. The V and J ends lost 2 bases and 2 bases respectively, with 7 bases between them. This chain's CDR3 is CASSPTGAGNTIYF. For the CDR3, the DNA is TGTGCCAGCTCACCAACGGGGGCTGGAAACACCATATATTTT.

The V gene is TRBV29-1, the J gene TRBJ1-1; D not resolved. The CDR3 has 12 amino acids. Germline CDR1 SQVTM, CDR2 ANQGSEA. Trimming removed 5 bases at V and 9 bases at J, with 16 bases between. CDR3 protein: CSVSDGYSKAFF. The DNA of the CDR3 is TGCAGCGTTTCGGACGGCTATTCGAAAGCTTTCTTT.

The J gene is TRBJ1-2, the V gene TRBV27; the match to TRBD1 covers 7 bases. CDR3 length: 14 amino acids. V lost 4 bases and J lost 3; bases outside the gene matches: 5. CDR1 is MNHEY and CDR2 is SMNVEV in the germline V gene (reference sequence). The CDR3 loop reads CASSSGGWDYGYTF. For the CDR3, the DNA is TGTGCCAGCAGTTCAGGGGGTTGGGACTATGGCTACACCTTC.

This sequence joins TRBV9 and TRBJ2-1; TRBD1 might be the D (6 bases). Deletions cut 1 base from V and 8 bases from J, with 13 bases between. CDR1 SGDLS and CDR2 YYNGEE come from the germline V gene. The CDR3 has 14 amino acids. The CDR3 here is CASSVLPEGDEQFF. The CDR3 DNA sequence: TGTGCCAGCAGCGTATTGCCCGAGGGGGATGAGCAGTTCTTC.

This sequence joins TRBV27 and TRBJ2-7; weak D call: TRBD1 (6 bases). Germline V gene lookup returns CDR1 MNHEY and CDR2 SMNVEV (reference sequence). Trimming took 4 bases from V and 6 from J, leaving 22 bases between them. This CDR3 is 16 amino acids long. CDR3 nucleotides: TGTGCCAGCAGTTCAATACAGGGTTTCGGATCATCCGAGCAGTACTTC. Its protein product is CASSSIQGFGSSEQYF.

The J gene is TRBJ1-1, the V gene TRBV7-8; D is uncertain. Germline V lookup: CDR1 SGHVS, CDR2 FQNEAQ. The ends were cut back, 5 bases at V and 10 bases at J, with 17 bases in the middle. The CDR3 covers 13 residues. CDR3 in amino acids: CASSPGSPETAFF. The DNA for the CDR3 is TGTGCCAGCAGCCCGGGCTCCCCAGAGACAGCTTTCTTT.

This chain links TRBV9 with TRBJ2-1; TRBD2 matches 9 bases. Germline loops: CDR1 SGDLS, CDR2 YYNGEE. This CDR3 contains 15 residues. Trimming at V came to 0 bases and at J to 5 bases, leaving 3 bases not matched to a gene. The CDR3 reads CASSVEGLADNEQFF. The DNA of the CDR3 is TGTGCCAGCAGCGTAGAGGGACTAGCTGACAATGAGCAGTTCTTC. The whole variable domain, remainder taken from reference TRBV9 and TRBJ2-1, is DSGVTQTPKHLITATGQRVTLRCSPRSGDLSVYWYQQSLDQGLQFLIQYYNGEERAKGNILERFSAQQFPDLHSELNLSSLELGDSALYFCASSVEGLADNEQFFGPGTRLTVL.

This chain connects TRBV5-1 to TRBJ2-7; TRBD2 aligns across 10 bases. V dropped 0 bases and J dropped 6; count of bases not matched to a gene: 6. CDR3 length: 15 residues. Germline V gives CDR1 SGHRS, CDR2 YFSETQ. CDR3 DNA: TGCGCCAGCAGCTTGGGGGCTAGCGGGGGTTCCGAGCAGTACTTC. This codes for CASSLGASGGSEQYF.